Reported below is one T cell receptor beta chain. The data derive from a study of blood T cell repertoires in COVID-19. As for the study in general: The United States, Italy and Spain provided the acute and convalescent COVID-19 samples.

The CDR3 loop spans 14 amino acids. Trimming took 11 bases from V and 9 from J; bases not matched to a gene: 11. CDR1 LNHDA and CDR2 SQIVND come from the germline V gene (reference sequence). Produced via immunoSEQ multiplex PCR; TCRdb's table is partial and in-frame only. The profile covers around 290,000 clones, with approximately 88% appearing a single time and 1.5% to 2% taken by the ten largest. Self-reported history from a screening survey and questionnaire set each donor's cohort. Recovered status applied to Cohort 3 donors who had two consecutive negative PCRs. It also applied to those with clearance or with symptom resolution.

This chain uses TRBV19 with TRBJ2-1; TRBD2 aligns across 12 bases. Sequencing input: PBMCs or T cells enriched from blood (not recorded which). The sequence was collected from a woman between 40 and 50 years old who had recovered from COVID-19. The CDR3 here is CASGLAGGYGEQFF. Here the CDR3 DNA reads TGTGCCTCGGGGCTAGCGGGGGGGTATGGTGAGCAGTTCTTC.